This T cell receptor beta chain was sequenced in a study of blood T cell repertoires in COVID-19. Trimming removed 7 bases from V and 4 bases from J; junction bases left unmatched: 9. This CDR3 is built from 15 residues. The V gene's germline CDR1 is MNHEY and CDR2 SVGAGI. Clones were read by immunoSEQ multiplex PCR, and TCRdb kept only the in-frame ones, dropping some. The table records under 130,000 clones, nearly 85% of them present only once. The rearrangement joins TRBV6-5 to TRBJ2-3; 9 bases line up with TRBD1. This receptor was obtained from a human donor in a cohort sampled during active or convalescent COVID-19. The sequencing input was peripheral blood. The CDR3, as DNA: TGTGCCAGCAAGCGAGACAGGGGGTCCCCAGATACGCAGTATTTT. Protein product: CASKRDRGSPDTQYF.